Listed here is a single T cell receptor beta chain. Its target is not known. The sample is drawn from a study of blood T cells in healthy people across ages. Study-wide points: Observed TCR beta diversity per million T cells went down as age went up. This fall followed a roughly linear course with age. Percentage of naive T cells showed a strong correlation with TCR beta diversity.

Alongside a J-beta primer mix, a sample-barcoded 5' primer served in a second PCR lasting about 7 to 12 cycles. MiXCR, run by TCRdb on the 5' RACE reads, gives a single entry per CDR3 protein. Of just under 550,000 distinct CDR3 sequences listed, more than 20% are singletons. This sample also belongs to another study, concerning T cells of mothers and their children.

Input material: blood. The receptor's source is a boy aged 10-17 years in good health.

In nucleotides, the CDR3 is TGTGCCAGCAGTACTAGACAGGGAAGCACAGATACGCAGTATTTT. Protein sequence: CASSTRQGSTDTQYF. The rearrangement uses TRBV6-2 or TRBV6-3 and TRBJ2-3, with 7 nucleotides matching TRBD1. The length of the CDR3 is 15 residues. Trimming cost V 5 bases and J 0 bases; bases outside gene matches: 5. Germline V CDR1 and CDR2: MNHEY, SVGEGT.